A single sample is the source of the 3 T cell receptor beta chains below, sequenced in a study of T cell changes during pregnancy in multiple sclerosis. Here immunoSEQ multiplex PCR was the method, and the copy in TCRdb shows in-frame clones only, minus some. The sample shows about 24,000 clones, roughly 85% of them seen only once. This material consisted of CD8+ T cells from peripheral blood mononuclear cells, taken in the first trimester of pregnancy. These receptors were taken from a female donor in good health, enrolled as a control in a pregnancy study.

This chain uses TRBV27 with TRBJ1-5; 9 bases line up with TRBD1. The length of the CDR3 is 15 residues. From germline, CDR1 is MNHEY and CDR2 SMNVEV (reference sequence). V lost 5 bases to trimming and J lost 6 bases; unmatched junction nucleotides: 8. The CDR3 DNA reads TGTGCCAGCAGTCCTGACAGGGGGTATAGTCAGCCCCAGCATTTT. It yields the protein CASSPDRGYSQPQHF.

The CDR3 DNA sequence: TGTGCCTGGAGTGGGGGGACTAGTGGGTACGAGCAGTACTTC. Protein sequence: CAWSGGTSGYEQYF. The chain is built from TRBV30 and TRBJ2-7; 8 bases fit TRBD2. The CDR3 length is 14 residues. Per germline, CDR1 GTSNPN and CDR2 SVGIG (reference sequence). V gave up 1 base and J gave up 4 bases; unmatched junction bases: 6. Using reference TRBV30 and TRBJ2-7 for the parts outside the CDR3, the full variable domain is SQTIHQWPATLVQPVGSPLSLECTVEGTSNPNLYWYRQAAGRGLQLLFYSVGIGQISSEVPQNLSASRPQDRQFILSSKKLLLSDSGFYLCAWSGGTSGYEQYFGPGTRLTVT.

V gene TRBV9 combines with J gene TRBJ2-1, with 7 nucleotides matching TRBD2. Germline V gene sequence: CDR1 SGDLS, CDR2 YYNGEE. The CDR3 has 15 residues. J lost 0 bases, V lost 0 bases, and 0 bases had no gene match. In DNA form, the CDR3 reads TGTGCCAGCAGCGTAGGGACTAGCTCCTACAATGAGCAGTTCTTC. Amino acids: CASSVGTSSYNEQFF.